This T cell receptor beta chain came from a study of shared clonotypes between healthy human individuals. The wider study: Two women and a few men aged 18 to 49 made up the donors.

Here immunoSEQ multiplex PCR was the method, and the copy in TCRdb shows in-frame clones only, minus some. The table includes 100,000 to 120,000 clones, about 70% detected once. The donors were all Caucasian adults (living in Nashville, Tennessee). Points on this clone: The antigen is not known.

The CDR3 has 16 residues. Germline V gene data show CDR1 as LGHNA and CDR2 as YNFKEQ. Study-wide points: Rarefaction gave evidence that sorted-subset sequencing remained incomplete despite large depth. Only blood was sampled, and tissue TCR repertoires likely differ from blood ones.

V and J are TRBV4-2 and TRBJ2-5, with D maybe TRBD2 (5 bases). The J call is doubtful: the DNA matches TRBJ2-7 better. This sequence was found in a woman aged 25 to 39 in good health. The sequenced sample consisted of memory CD8+ T cells sorted from blood. As for subset: CD45RO+ cells pooled with CCR7-negative TemRA cells. The CDR3 coding sequence is TGTGCCAGCAGCCAAGCTCCTGGATCTAGCCTCTACGAGCAGTACTTC. Translation: CASSQAPGSSLYEQYF.